What follows describes a single TCR beta chain. Germline CDR1 is DFQATT and CDR2 is SNEGSKA (reference sequence). This CDR3 has 15 residues. The ends were cut back, 0 bases at V and 3 bases at J, with 15 bases in the middle. The source of the sample is a study of blood T cells in healthy people across ages. A second PCR of roughly 7 to 11 cycles used a sample-barcoded 5' primer and a J-beta primer mix. Using its own MiXCR run on the 5' RACE reads, TCRdb lists one record per CDR3 protein. The table shows roughly 1,800,000 distinct CDR3 sequences, with roughly 50% occurring only once. The V and J genes are TRBV20-1 and TRBJ2-7; D perhaps matches TRBD2 (6 bases). The receptor was isolated from a woman between 40 and 50 years old in good health. Sequencing was carried out using blood. The CDR3: CSARDHTGTHYEQYF. In nucleotides, the CDR3 is TGCAGTGCTAGAGACCACACCGGGACTCACTACGAGCAGTACTTC.